The 24 T cell receptor beta chains below were found in one sample sequenced in a study of T cells after yellow fever vaccination. Via MiXCR, TCRdb re-called the 5' RACE reads, giving one row per CDR3 protein. The sample holds about 69,000 distinct CDR3 sequences, approximately 5% seen once. The sample was CD4+ T cells sorted from PBMCs, taken less than 18 days after the first yellow fever vaccination. The receptors here all came from a man aged 18 to 29 who received the YFV17D yellow fever vaccine.

This clonotype was recorded many times. The chain joins TRBV5-1 to TRBJ2-2; the match to TRBD1 covers 8 bases. This CDR3 spans 16 amino acids. The germline V gene has CDR1 SGHRS and CDR2 YFSETQ. V lost 2 bases, J lost 0 bases, and 3 bases stayed unmatched. CDR3 DNA sequence: TGCGCCAGCAGCTTTATGACAGGGGCGAACACCGGGGAGCTGTTTTTT. It codes for CASSFMTGANTGELFF.

This clonotype appeared many times. V is TRBV9 and J is TRBJ1-6, with D possibly TRBD1 on 5 matching bases. Germline V lookup: CDR1 SGDLS, CDR2 YYNGEE. Trimming took off 7 bases at V and 8 bases at J, with 13 bases between the two ends. This CDR3 comprises 13 residues. The CDR3 reads CASRGNTYSPLHF. The CDR3, as DNA: TGTGCCAGCCGGGGGAACACCTATTCACCCCTCCACTTT.

This clonotype has a count of ten or more. The chain recombines TRBV5-6 with TRBJ2-7, with D perhaps given as TRBD1 or TRBD2 (5 bases each). Deletions cut 5 bases from V and 10 bases from J, with 19 bases between. The CDR3 sequence is 13 residues long. Germline V gene lookup returns CDR1 SGHDT and CDR2 YYEEEE. The CDR3: CASSIGTQDGQYV. CDR3 sequence (DNA): TGTGCCAGCAGTATCGGGACCCAGGACGGACAGTACGTC.

There are many counts of this clonotype. This rearrangement joins TRBV6-5 to TRBJ1-6; tentatively, D is TRBD1 (6 bases). V was trimmed by 4 bases and J by 7 bases, leaving 17 bases between them. CDR3 length: 16 residues. Per germline, CDR1 MNHEY and CDR2 SVGAGI. CDR3 sequence: CASSLQGGLQNSPLHF. The CDR3 DNA reads as TGTGCCAGCAGTTTACAGGGAGGGTTACAAAATTCACCCCTCCACTTT.

This clonotype has just a few counts. V and J are TRBV7-3 and TRBJ2-7; D uncertain. The CDR3 contains 15 residues. In germline, CDR1 is SGHTA, CDR2 FQGTGA. The V and J ends lost 1 base and 3 bases respectively, with 13 bases between them. The CDR3 loop is CASSLRAGQNYEQYF. In DNA, the CDR3 is TGTGCCAGCAGCTTAAGGGCCGGCCAGAACTACGAGCAGTACTTC.

The table lists this clonotype with many counts. The genes are TRBV7-9 and TRBJ2-2; 14 nucleotides align to TRBD2. J lost 7 bases, V lost 5 bases, and 9 bases had no gene match. The CDR3 loop spans 17 amino acids. Germline CDR1 and CDR2: SEHNR and FQNEAQ (reference sequence). The chain's CDR3 is CASSPGLAGGLDGELFF. In DNA form, the CDR3 reads TGTGCCAGCAGCCCCGGACTAGCGGGGGGATTGGACGGGGAGCTGTTTTTT.

Concerning this clonotype itself: A much larger clone lies one base from this, so it may be a read error. The CDR3 bases are TGTGCCAGCAGTGCCCCGAGGGGAGGGGCAGATACGCTGTATTTT. Amino acid sequence: CASSAPRGGADTLYF. The chain recombines TRBV25-1 with TRBJ2-3; TRBD2 matches 7 bases. Germline V gene lookup returns CDR1 MGHDK and CDR2 SYGVNS. The CDR3 extends over 15 amino acids.

This clonotype was seen ten or more times. The chain joins TRBV5-1 to TRBJ2-1, with 7 bases aligning to TRBD2. CDR3 length: 13 amino acids. Per the germline V gene, CDR1 is SGHRS and CDR2 is YFSETQ. The V gene end was trimmed by 7 bases and the J gene end by 9 bases; junction bases not matched to a gene: 10. CDR3 nucleotides: TGCGCCAGCTTCCTGACGGGGGGAAGTGAGCAGTTCTTC. Translation gives CASFLTGGSEQFF.

This clonotype appeared many times. The J gene is TRBJ1-2, the V gene TRBV5-8; weak D call: TRBD1 (5 bases). Germline lookup yields CDR1 SGHTS and CDR2 YDEGEE. V was trimmed by 4 bases and J by 8 bases, leaving 15 bases between them. The CDR3 has 13 amino acids. CDR3 protein: CASSIQDFGGYTF. DNA for the CDR3: TGTGCCAGCAGCATACAGGATTTCGGGGGCTACACCTTC.

There are many counts of this clonotype. The chain recombines TRBV6-1 with TRBJ1-5; perhaps TRBD1 as D (6 bases). This CDR3 comprises 16 residues. V lost 0 bases, J lost 2 bases, and 11 bases lay in between. CDR1 and CDR2 (germline): MNHNS, SASEGT. The CDR3 is CASSEAGARGNQPQHF. As DNA, the CDR3 is TGTGCCAGCAGTGAAGCGGGGGCAAGGGGCAATCAGCCCCAGCATTTT.

This clonotype was observed many times. V gene TRBV7-7 combines with J gene TRBJ2-1; TRBD2 might be the D (7 bases). This CDR3 is 13 amino acids long. The V and J ends lost 1 base and 15 bases respectively, with 16 bases between them. CDR1 and CDR2 (germline): SSHAT, FNYEAQ (reference sequence). The CDR3, as DNA: TGTGCCAGCAGCTTAGTCCACGGGGGGCATGTGTTCTTC. It specifies CASSLVHGGHVFF.

This clonotype was found many times. The chain combines TRBV28 with TRBJ1-6; D gene uncertain. The V end lost 8 bases, the J end lost 6 bases, and 8 bases lay between the germline ends. Germline assignment: CDR1 MDHEN and CDR2 SYDVKM. The length of the CDR3 is 12 residues. CDR3 sequence (DNA): TGTGCCAGCTCTAAGCTTAATTCACCCCTCCACTTT. It yields the protein CASSKLNSPLHF.

This clonotype was counted ten times or more. The chain joins TRBV5-1 to TRBJ1-6, with D possibly matching TRBD1 (6 bases). Germline CDR1 is SGHRS and CDR2 is YFSETQ. The CDR3 has 13 amino acids. The V and J ends lost 4 bases and 8 bases respectively, with 10 bases between them. CDR3 sequence: CASSRDTDSPLHF. The CDR3 bases are TGCGCCAGCAGCCGGGACACAGATTCACCCCTCCACTTT.

In its sample, this clonotype was seen many times. The chain is built from TRBV5-1 and TRBJ1-6; D uncertain. The CDR3 has 15 amino acids. V was shortened by 1 base and J by 7 bases, with 12 bases between the two germline ends. In germline, CDR1 is SGHRS, CDR2 YFSETQ. In DNA, the CDR3 is TGCGCCAGCAGCTTGAGTGGCGGGCAAAATTCACCCCTCCACTTT. As protein: CASSLSGGQNSPLHF.

The table lists this clonotype with many counts. The chain employs TRBV5-1 and TRBJ2-5; 11 nucleotides align to TRBD1. This CDR3 has 14 residues. From germline, CDR1 is SGHRS and CDR2 YFSETQ. V was clipped by 6 bases and J by 4 bases; unmatched bases: 5. DNA for the CDR3: TGCGCCAGCACCGCGGGACAGGGGGGAGAGACCCAGTACTTC. Its protein is CASTAGQGGETQYF.

With regard to this clonotype: A much bigger clone sits one base away, suggesting this may be a read error. The gene calls are TRBV20-1 and TRBJ2-7, with 11 nucleotides matching TRBD2. The CDR3 extends over 14 amino acids. Germline CDR1 is DFQATT and CDR2 is SNEGSKA (reference sequence). The CDR3 bases are TGCTGTGCTAGAGGAGGTAGCGGGGGGGACGAGCAGTACTTC. Residues: CCARGGSGGDEQYF.

The sample holds many counts of this clonotype. The chain joins TRBV20-1 to TRBJ2-7, with D possibly being TRBD1 (6 bases). CDR1 and CDR2 (germline): DFQATT, SNEGSKA (reference sequence). V was shortened by 3 bases and J by 2 bases, with 14 bases between the two germline ends. There are 14 residues in the CDR3. The DNA for the CDR3 is TGCAGTGCTAGTGGTACAGGGCTTACCTACGAGCAGTACTTC. It codes for CSASGTGLTYEQYF.

With regard to this clonotype: A read error may explain this, as a much larger clone is one base away. The rearrangement uses TRBV18 and TRBJ2-1, with 10 bases lining up with TRBD2. The germline gives CDR1 KGHSH, CDR2 LQKENI. The CDR3 spans 16 residues. The CDR3 DNA reads as TGTGTCAGCTCACCGCGAGAGCGGGGGGGATACAATGAGCAGTTCTTC. It translates to CVSSPRERGGYNEQFF.

At least ten counts were recorded for this clonotype. The CDR3 is CSADSFFEQFF. The CDR3 DNA reads TGCAGTGCTGACAGTTTCTTTGAGCAGTTCTTC. The genes are TRBV20-1 and TRBJ2-1; weak D call: TRBD1 (5 bases). This CDR3 contains 11 residues. V dropped 5 bases and J dropped 9 bases, with 11 bases sitting between them. Germline loops: CDR1 DFQATT, CDR2 SNEGSKA (reference sequence).

In this sample, this clonotype turned up many times. The chain employs TRBV5-1 and TRBJ2-2, with D uncertain. V gave up 0 bases and J gave up 0 bases, with 6 bases separating them. In germline, CDR1 is SGHRS, CDR2 YFSETQ. The CDR3 runs 15 residues. This chain's CDR3 is CASSLGVTNTGELFF. The CDR3 DNA is TGCGCCAGCAGCTTGGGGGTCACGAACACCGGGGAGCTGTTTTTT.

At least ten counts were recorded for this clonotype. CDR3 amino acids: CASSPADYEQYF. The DNA of the CDR3 is TGTGCCAGCAGCCCCGCAGATTACGAGCAGTACTTC. V is TRBV6-2 or TRBV6-3 and J is TRBJ2-7; unclear D gene. Looked up from germline, CDR1 is MNHEY and CDR2 is SVGEGT. The CDR3 sequence is 12 residues long. V was shortened by 6 bases and J by 4 bases, with 10 bases between the two germline ends.

At least ten counts were recorded for this clonotype. The rearrangement links TRBV10-3 to TRBJ1-2, with 7 bases that match TRBD1. Trimming at V came to 6 bases and at J to 2 bases, leaving 0 bases not matched to a gene. This CDR3 region has 12 residues. Per germline, CDR1 ENHRY and CDR2 SYGVKD. The CDR3 DNA follows: TGTGCCATCAGGGACAGGAACTATGGCTACACCTTC. It translates to CAIRDRNYGYTF.

This clonotype was picked up many times. The chain uses TRBV21-1 and TRBJ2-1; TRBD1, the table's D call, lacks a check against the DNA. TRBV21-1 is flagged as a pseudogene. The CDR3 is made up of 16 amino acids. CDR3: CASSWERGGGRPEQFF. CDR3 in DNA: TGTGCCAGCTCTTGGGAAAGGGGCGGGGGGCGTCCTGAGCAGTTCTTC.

This clonotype came up many times. V usage is TRBV6-6 and J usage is TRBJ2-7, with D tentatively TRBD1 (5 bases). The CDR3 totals 13 residues. Per the germline V gene, CDR1 is MNHNY and CDR2 is SVGAGI (reference sequence). V was clipped by 7 bases and J by 4 bases, with 14 bases between them. The DNA of the CDR3 is TGTGCCAGCAACGACCACGACAGATACGAGCAGTACGTC. Translation: CASNDHDRYEQYV.